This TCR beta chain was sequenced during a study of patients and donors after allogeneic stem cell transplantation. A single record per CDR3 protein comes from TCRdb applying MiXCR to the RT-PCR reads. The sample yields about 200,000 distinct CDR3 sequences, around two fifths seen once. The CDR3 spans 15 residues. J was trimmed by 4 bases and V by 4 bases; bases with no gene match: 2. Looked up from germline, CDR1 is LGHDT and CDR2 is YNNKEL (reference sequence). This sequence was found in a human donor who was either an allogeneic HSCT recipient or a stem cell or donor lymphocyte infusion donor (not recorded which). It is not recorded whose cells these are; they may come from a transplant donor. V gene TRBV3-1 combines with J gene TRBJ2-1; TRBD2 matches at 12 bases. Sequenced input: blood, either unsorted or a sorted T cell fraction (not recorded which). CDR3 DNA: TGTGCCAGCAGCCCTAGCGGGAGGGAATACAATGAGCAGTTCTTC. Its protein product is CASSPSGREYNEQFF.